Listed below are T cell receptor beta chains from one sample, sequenced in a study of blood T cell repertoires in COVID-19. This table comes from immunoSEQ multiplex PCR, and its TCRdb copy is limited to in-frame clones, with some not included. The sample consists of roughly 260,000 clones, about 90% of them appearing once. The sample comprised peripheral blood. These receptors came from a woman between 50 and 59 years old with acute or convalescent COVID-19. CDR3s include the opening cysteine and the closing phenylalanine or tryptophan. The D gene is left open where the match is weak. Not every row has a clone size; where given, it reads once, few, many or a size class.

size,J,D,V,CDR3,DNA
-,TRBJ1-2,-,TRBV27,CASSFSAAPLEYGYTF,TGTGCCAGCAGTTTCTCCGCGGCCCCCCTTGAGTATGGCTACACCTTC
-,TRBJ2-2,TRBD2,TRBV5-1,CASSLGLAGVGGELFF,TGCGCCAGCAGCTTGGGACTAGCGGGAGTCGGCGGGGAGCTGTTTTTT
-,TRBJ1-2,TRBD1,TRBV3-1/TRBV3-2,CASSSTGGSNGYTF,TGTGCCAGCAGCTCCACAGGGGGCAGTAATGGCTACACCTTC
-,TRBJ2-1,TRBD1,TRBV29-1,CSTSRQGWNEQFF,TGCAGCACCTCCAGACAGGGTTGGAATGAGCAGTTCTTC
-,TRBJ2-7,TRBD1,TRBV28,CASSFWTGGYEQYF,TGTGCCAGCAGTTTTTGGACAGGTGGGTACGAGCAGTACTTC
once,TRBJ1-1,TRBD1,TRBV5-1,CASSNRGQGNTEAFF,TGCGCCAGCAGCAACCGCGGACAGGGGAACACTGAAGCTTTCTTT
-,TRBJ2-7,-,TRBV13,CASSLDRISYEQYF,TGTGCCAGCAGCTTAGACAGAATCTCCTACGAGCAGTACTTC
few,TRBJ1-3,-,TRBV11-2,CASSPSLGNTIYF,TGTGCCAGCAGCCCTAGCTTGGGAAACACCATATATTTT
-,TRBJ2-3,-,TRBV28,CASSFRQGSTDTQYF,TGTGCCAGCAGTTTCCGCCAGGGGAGCACAGATACGCAGTATTTT
-,TRBJ2-1,TRBD2,TRBV19,CASLTSGRADEQFF,TGTGCCAGCCTCACCAGCGGGAGGGCCGATGAGCAGTTCTTC
-,TRBJ2-3,-,TRBV19,CASVQAGTDTQYF,TGTGCCAGTGTGCAGGCTGGCACAGATACGCAGTATTTT
-,TRBJ1-1,TRBD1,TRBV28,CASSLIAGGGQIEAFF,TGTGCCAGCAGTTTAATCGCGGGGGGGGGACAGATTGAAGCTTTCTTT
-,TRBJ2-7,TRBD1,TRBV29-1,CSIGQGSDEQYF,TGCAGCATCGGACAGGGTTCCGACGAGCAGTACTTC
once,TRBJ1-3,-,TRBV2,CASSEVQTSGNTIYF,TGTGCCAGCAGTGAAGTACAGACCTCTGGAAACACCATATATTTT
-,TRBJ1-2,-,TRBV2,CASSPDSASYTF,TGTGCCAGCAGCCCGGACAGTGCTAGCTACACCTTC
medium-sized,TRBJ1-1,-,TRBV14,CASSHAGGNTEAFF,TGTGCCAGCAGCCATGCGGGGGGGAACACTGAAGCTTTCTTT